Listed below are T cell receptor beta chains from one sample, sequenced in a study of OX40 agonist ivuxolimab in advanced cancers. Produced via immunoSEQ multiplex PCR; TCRdb's table is partial and in-frame only. The sample consists of approximately 77,000 clones, 90% of them appearing once. Material: CD4+ or CD8+ T cells sorted from blood, obtained in a trial of the OX40 agonist ivuxolimab. Receptor source: an adult with an advanced solid tumor such as melanoma, head and neck, liver or kidney cancer. Each CDR3 is given with its conserved first and last residue. Fields, in order: CDR3 DNA, CDR3 protein, D gene, V gene, clone size, J gene. D genes are given only for firm matches. Clone size, where shown, is once, few, many, or a class for clones that have expanded.

CDR3nt: TGTGCCAGCAGTGAGTATAGGGGGCAAGGAGGCTACACCTTC
CDR3aa: CASSEYRGQGGYTF
d_gene: TRBD1
v_gene: TRBV6-1
abundance: once
j_gene: TRBJ1-2

CDR3nt: TGTGCCACAGCCCCAGGGGCGATTAACTACGAGCAGTACTTC
CDR3aa: CATAPGAINYEQYF
d_gene: .
v_gene: TRBV28
abundance: .
j_gene: TRBJ2-7

CDR3nt: TGTGCCAGCAGCTTAGAATGGTATGAGCAGTTCTTC
CDR3aa: CASSLEWYEQFF
d_gene: .
v_gene: TRBV11-2
abundance: .
j_gene: TRBJ2-1

CDR3nt: TGTGCCAGCAGCGTAGGTAGCGGGGACACAGATACGCAGTATTTT
CDR3aa: CASSVGSGDTDTQYF
d_gene: TRBD2
v_gene: TRBV9
abundance: .
j_gene: TRBJ2-3

CDR3nt: TGTGCCAGCAGTTCTAGGTCGATTAATGAAAAACTGTTTTTT
CDR3aa: CASSSRSINEKLFF
d_gene: .
v_gene: TRBV28
abundance: .
j_gene: TRBJ1-4

CDR3nt: TGTGCCAGCAGCTTAGGCCAGGGGAGCTCTGGGGCCAACGTCCTGACTTTC
CDR3aa: CASSLGQGSSGANVLTF
d_gene: .
v_gene: TRBV7-9
abundance: .
j_gene: TRBJ2-6

CDR3nt: TGTGCCAGCAGCTTGATGGGACAGGGAATCGATGGCTACACCTTC
CDR3aa: CASSLMGQGIDGYTF
d_gene: TRBD1
v_gene: TRBV5-5
abundance: .
j_gene: TRBJ1-2

CDR3nt: TGCGCCAGCAGTCCTAACAGGGAAGAGACCCAGTACTTC
CDR3aa: CASSPNREETQYF
d_gene: .
v_gene: TRBV10-2
abundance: .
j_gene: TRBJ2-5

CDR3nt: TGTGCCAGCAGCTTAGAGAGACAGCGGGGGTATGGCTACACCTTC
CDR3aa: CASSLERQRGYGYTF
d_gene: .
v_gene: TRBV7-2
abundance: .
j_gene: TRBJ1-2

CDR3nt: TGTGCCAGCAGCTTGATCGGGACTAGCGGGAGATCGGATACGCAGTATTTT
CDR3aa: CASSLIGTSGRSDTQYF
d_gene: TRBD2
v_gene: TRBV5-5
abundance: .
j_gene: TRBJ2-3

CDR3nt: TGTGCCAGCAGCTCGAGTAGACAGGGACGGGGTACGCAGTATTTT
CDR3aa: CASSSSRQGRGTQYF
d_gene: TRBD1
v_gene: TRBV7-9
abundance: .
j_gene: TRBJ2-3

CDR3nt: TGTGCCAGTGAAGACAGGTTTACCTACGAGCAGTACTTC
CDR3aa: CASEDRFTYEQYF
d_gene: .
v_gene: TRBV19
abundance: .
j_gene: TRBJ2-7

CDR3nt: TGCGCCAGCAGCCTGACTAGCGGGAGCTACGAGCAGTACTTC
CDR3aa: CASSLTSGSYEQYF
d_gene: TRBD2
v_gene: TRBV10-2
abundance: .
j_gene: TRBJ2-7

CDR3nt: TGTGCCAGTAGTTGGGACAGGGGGAACACTGAAGCTTTCTTT
CDR3aa: CASSWDRGNTEAFF
d_gene: TRBD1
v_gene: TRBV19
abundance: .
j_gene: TRBJ1-1

CDR3nt: TGTGCCAGCAGTGAGATGTTGGGGGGCGCCGGCGGGGAGCTGTTTTTT
CDR3aa: CASSEMLGGAGGELFF
d_gene: .
v_gene: TRBV2
abundance: .
j_gene: TRBJ2-2

CDR3nt: TGTGCCAGCTCACCAGGTCCATGGGACGCCAACACCTACGAGCAGTACTTC
CDR3aa: CASSPGPWDANTYEQYF
d_gene: .
v_gene: TRBV18
abundance: .
j_gene: TRBJ2-7

CDR3nt: TGTGCCAGCAGTGGGACAGGGGGCCCTGAAGCTTTCTTT
CDR3aa: CASSGTGGPEAFF
d_gene: TRBD1
v_gene: TRBV6-5
abundance: .
j_gene: TRBJ1-1

CDR3nt: TGTGCCAGCAGCTTAGAGCGTGGATCCCCCTACGAGCAGTACTTC
CDR3aa: CASSLERGSPYEQYF
d_gene: .
v_gene: TRBV7-9
abundance: .
j_gene: TRBJ2-7